This record covers a single TCR beta chain. As yet, its antigen is unknown. The sample originates from a study of blood T cells in healthy people across ages. CDR3 length equals 11 residues. CDR1 SQVTM and CDR2 ANQGSEA come from the germline V gene. V was trimmed by 8 bases and J by 2 bases, leaving 8 bases between them. The use of a sample-barcoded 5' primer and a J-beta primer mix characterized a second PCR of 7 to 11 cycles. MiXCR, applied by TCRdb to the 5' RACE reads, yields one record per CDR3 protein. The data contain 1.5 million or so distinct CDR3 sequences, around two fifths of them singletons. Peripheral blood samples of roughly 9.8 milliliters were drawn from each donor. No fewer than 7 million PBMCs went into each sample. The extraction recovered at least 5.5 micrograms of total RNA per sample. Study findings and constraints: Percentage of naive T cells showed a strong correlation with TCR beta diversity.

J is TRBJ2-3 and V is TRBV29-1; D is unclear. The source material was blood. The sequence came from a woman in her late teens or twenties in good health. The CDR3 bases are TGCAGCACGACCTTCACAGATACGCAGTATTTT. This gives the protein CSTTFTDTQYF.